This T cell receptor beta chain was retrieved from a study of cytomegalovirus exposure and HLA in healthy donors. Overall study results and limits: Most TCR sequences were uncommon, yet certain public TCRs appeared in many donors.

In the case of this clone: No antigen is known for it.

The CDR3 length is 14 residues. V lost 0 bases to trimming and J lost 2 bases, with 8 bases between them. Germline CDR1 SGHRS, CDR2 YFSETQ. Amplification used 60 Vbeta primers and 13 Jbeta primers. Produced via immunoSEQ multiplex PCR; TCRdb's table is partial and in-frame only. The sample includes 90,000 to 100,000 clones, approximately 80% of them seen just once. The chain employs TRBV5-1 and TRBJ1-2; D call uncertain. This receptor was obtained from a female donor in good health and CMV-seronegative. Sequencing used PBMCs. The CDR3 region is CASSLGLENYGYTF. The CDR3 DNA reads TGCGCCAGCAGCTTGGGACTTGAGAACTATGGCTACACCTTC.